A selection of T cell receptor beta chains follows, all from one sample in a study of blood T cell repertoires in COVID-19. Method: immunoSEQ multiplex PCR; TCRdb's copy keeps in-frame clones and lacks some. Among more than 200,000 clones listed, around 87% were seen once. Sequencing input: PBMCs or T cells enriched from blood (not recorded which). These receptors came from a man aged 25 to 40 in a cohort exposed to, infected with or recovered from COVID-19 (not recorded which). The CDR3 runs from the conserved cysteine through the conserved F or W. A D gene is named only where the DNA matches it firmly. A clone size is listed for some rows: how often the clone was seen (once, few, many), or a class if it is expanded.

V gene: TRBV10-1
clone size: -
D gene: -
J gene: TRBJ2-2
CDR3 protein: CASSESAGELFF
CDR3 DNA: TGCGCCAGCAGTGAGTCGGCAGGCGAGCTGTTTTTT

V gene: TRBV6-4
clone size: few
D gene: -
J gene: TRBJ2-1
CDR3 protein: CASSKGPGGHNEQFF
CDR3 DNA: TGTGCCAGCAGCAAGGGACCCGGGGGGCACAATGAGCAGTTCTTC

V gene: TRBV5-1
clone size: -
D gene: -
J gene: TRBJ1-1
CDR3 protein: CASSSRQSNTEAFF
CDR3 DNA: TGCGCCAGCAGCTCGCGACAGAGTAACACTGAAGCTTTCTTT

V gene: TRBV5-4
clone size: -
D gene: -
J gene: TRBJ2-3
CDR3 protein: CASSREITDTQYF
CDR3 DNA: TGTGCCAGCAGTCGGGAGATCACAGATACGCAGTATTTT

V gene: TRBV19
clone size: -
D gene: TRBD1
J gene: TRBJ2-7
CDR3 protein: CASSTGHTGQGAGGYEQYF
CDR3 DNA: TGTGCCAGTAGTACGGGACATACCGGACAGGGGGCCGGCGGCTACGAGCAGTACTTC

V gene: TRBV4-3
clone size: -
D gene: -
J gene: TRBJ1-3
CDR3 protein: CASSQDVQGGNTIYF
CDR3 DNA: TGCGCCAGCAGCCAAGACGTACAGGGTGGAAACACCATATATTTT

V gene: TRBV4-3
clone size: -
D gene: -
J gene: TRBJ2-7
CDR3 protein: CASSQTQGPGYEQYF
CDR3 DNA: TGCGCCAGCAGCCAAACACAGGGTCCGGGCTACGAGCAGTACTTC

V gene: TRBV5-1
clone size: -
D gene: -
J gene: TRBJ2-7
CDR3 protein: CASNAAAGPEQYF
CDR3 DNA: TGCGCCAGCAACGCGGCGGCAGGGCCCGAGCAGTACTTC

V gene: TRBV5-1
clone size: -
D gene: TRBD2
J gene: TRBJ2-2
CDR3 protein: CASSFRAGESGELFF
CDR3 DNA: TGCGCCAGCAGCTTTCGAGCGGGAGAAAGCGGGGAGCTGTTTTTT

V gene: TRBV5-4
clone size: -
D gene: TRBD1
J gene: TRBJ2-7
CDR3 protein: CASSRQGIYEQYF
CDR3 DNA: TGTGCCAGCAGCCGACAGGGGATCTACGAGCAGTACTTC

V gene: TRBV28
clone size: -
D gene: -
J gene: TRBJ1-3
CDR3 protein: CASEMGGSGNTIYF
CDR3 DNA: TGTGCCAGTGAAATGGGGGGCTCTGGAAACACCATATATTTT

V gene: TRBV19
clone size: -
D gene: TRBD2
J gene: TRBJ2-1
CDR3 protein: CASSLADSYNEQFF
CDR3 DNA: TGTGCCAGCTCACTAGCGGACTCCTACAATGAGCAGTTCTTC

V gene: TRBV19
clone size: -
D gene: -
J gene: TRBJ2-1
CDR3 protein: CASSESPYSTNEQFF
CDR3 DNA: TGTGCCAGTAGCGAAAGCCCATACTCCACCAATGAGCAGTTCTTC

V gene: TRBV5-1
clone size: once
D gene: TRBD2
J gene: TRBJ2-1
CDR3 protein: CASSSLAGVNEQFF
CDR3 DNA: TGCGCCAGCAGCTCACTAGCGGGAGTCAATGAGCAGTTCTTC

V gene: TRBV12-3/TRBV12-4
clone size: -
D gene: -
J gene: TRBJ1-1
CDR3 protein: CASRRMNTEAFF
CDR3 DNA: TGTGCCAGCAGGAGAATGAACACTGAAGCTTTCTTT